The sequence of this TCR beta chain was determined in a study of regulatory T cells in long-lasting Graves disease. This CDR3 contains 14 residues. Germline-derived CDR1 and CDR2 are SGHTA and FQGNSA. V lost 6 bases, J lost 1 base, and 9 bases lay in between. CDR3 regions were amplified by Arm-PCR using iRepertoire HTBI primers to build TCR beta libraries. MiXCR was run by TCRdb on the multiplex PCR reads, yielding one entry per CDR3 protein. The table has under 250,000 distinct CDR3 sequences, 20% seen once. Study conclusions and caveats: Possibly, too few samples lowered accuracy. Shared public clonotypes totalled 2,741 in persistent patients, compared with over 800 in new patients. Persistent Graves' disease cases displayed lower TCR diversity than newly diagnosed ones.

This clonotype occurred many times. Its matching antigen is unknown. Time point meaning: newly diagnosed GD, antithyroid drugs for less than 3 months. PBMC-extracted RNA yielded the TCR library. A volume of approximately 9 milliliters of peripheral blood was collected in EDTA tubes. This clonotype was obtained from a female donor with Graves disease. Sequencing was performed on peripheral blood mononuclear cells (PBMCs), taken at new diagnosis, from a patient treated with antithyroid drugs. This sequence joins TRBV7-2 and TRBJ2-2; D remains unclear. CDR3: CASRRRRNTGELFF. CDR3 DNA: TGTGCCAGCAGGCGAAGGCGGAACACCGGGGAGCTGTTTTTT.